This TCR beta chain was obtained from a study of OX40 agonist ivuxolimab in advanced cancers. Study background: Mean age around 60 years, range 23 to 79; about 85% male. Three patients, one with hepatocellular carcinoma and two with cutaneous melanoma, achieved partial responses. Study-wide results and limits: In the 0.1 to 3.0 mg/kg range, CD4+ and CD8+ blood T cells had expanded clonally by week 6. Expanded clones tended on average to be more numerous among CD8+ T cells than CD4+.

The method was immunoSEQ multiplex PCR; TCRdb's version includes in-frame clones alone and lacks a portion of them. The table lists tens of thousands of clones, roughly 84% of them singletons. The CDR3 is 14 amino acids. J lost 7 bases, V lost 4 bases, and 7 bases had no gene match. In germline, CDR1 is SGHDN, CDR2 FVKESK. Points on this clone: Its specificity is not known.

The gene calls are TRBV14 and TRBJ2-1, with TRBD2 identical over 7 bases. Sequenced here: CD4+ or CD8+ T cells sorted from blood, sampled in a trial of the OX40 agonist ivuxolimab. The source is an adult with an advanced solid tumor such as melanoma, head and neck, liver or kidney cancer. The CDR3 is CASSPLLASNEQFF. CDR3 bases: TGTGCCAGCAGCCCCCTACTAGCGTCGAATGAGCAGTTCTTC.